This T cell receptor beta chain was identified during a study of blood T cell repertoires in COVID-19. Study at large: Italy, Spain and the United States were the sources of the convalescent and acute COVID-19 samples. Sources were T cells, B-cell-depleted T cells, or PBMCs; the material itself was cDNA or gDNA.

In the original analysis: Amplification of reference gene primers was used by the study to estimate nucleated cell counts. Assay: immunoSEQ multiplex PCR; the TCRdb copy retains only in-frame clones and omits some. The V and J calls and clone size were taken over from that table, and D and trimming were inferred from the DNA. The sample lists around 200,000 clones, 70% to 80% seen once, with 9.5% to 15% in the top ten. J lost 5 bases, V lost 3 bases, and 8 bases had no gene match. The CDR3 extends over 15 amino acids. Per the germline V gene, CDR1 is MDHEN and CDR2 is SYDVKM. The clonotype was recovered from a woman in her forties or fifties with acute or convalescent COVID-19. The V gene is TRBV28, the J gene TRBJ2-5, with 8 bases aligning to TRBD1. Sequenced material: peripheral blood. For the CDR3, the DNA is TGTGCCAGCAGTTTCCTCAGTAGACAGGGGGAGACCCAGTACTTC. Residues: CASSFLSRQGETQYF.